This T cell receptor beta chain was recorded in a study of blood T cells in healthy people across ages. Findings of the study overall: Higher diversity, along with more naive CD4+ cells, distinguished long-lived donors from aged donors.

Concerning this clonotype: Its specificity is unknown. At one end the junction does not follow the germline gene, possibly because of a read error.

A sample-barcoded 5' primer and a J-beta primer mix were used in a second PCR of roughly 6 to 11 cycles. In TCRdb, the 5' RACE reads were re-called with MiXCR into one record per CDR3 protein. This sample has some 1,800,000 distinct CDR3 sequences, with about 39% found just once. Each donor supplied ten milliliters of peripheral blood. This TCR was recovered from a human donor in good health. The sequencing input was blood.

The CDR3: CAITHKQNEKRFF. As DNA, the CDR3 is TGTGCCATCACTCACAAACAGAATGAAAAACGGTTTTTT. This chain joins TRBV10-3 and TRBJ1-4; no reliable D call. Germline assignment: CDR1 ENHRY and CDR2 SYGVKD. The CDR3 consists of 13 residues.